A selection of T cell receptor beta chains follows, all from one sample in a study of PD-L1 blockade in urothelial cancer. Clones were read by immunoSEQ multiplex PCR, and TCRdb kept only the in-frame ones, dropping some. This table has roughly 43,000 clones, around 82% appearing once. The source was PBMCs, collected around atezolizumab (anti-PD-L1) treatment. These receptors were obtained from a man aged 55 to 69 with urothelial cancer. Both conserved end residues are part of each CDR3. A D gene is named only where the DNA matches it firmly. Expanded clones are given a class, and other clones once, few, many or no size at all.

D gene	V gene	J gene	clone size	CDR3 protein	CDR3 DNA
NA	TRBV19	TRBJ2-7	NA	CASRDDRKNYEQYF	TGTGCCAGTAGGGATGACAGAAAGAACTACGAGCAGTACTTC
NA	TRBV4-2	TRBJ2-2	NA	CASSQELETPSGELFF	TGTGCCAGCAGCCAAGAGTTAGAGACTCCAAGTGGGGAGCTGTTTTTT
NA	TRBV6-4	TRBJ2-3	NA	CASKQGPGTDTQYF	TGTGCCAGCAAACAGGGCCCCGGGACAGATACGCAGTATTTT
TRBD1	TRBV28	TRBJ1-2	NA	CASSFPGTGGYGYTF	TGTGCCAGCAGTTTCCCGGGGACAGGGGGTTATGGCTACACCTTC
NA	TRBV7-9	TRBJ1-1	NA	CASSYTAGGRQAFF	TGTGCCAGCAGCTATACTGCGGGGGGGAGGCAGGCTTTCTTT
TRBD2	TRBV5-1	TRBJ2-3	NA	CASGPGLAGKTDTQYF	TGCGCCAGCGGACCGGGACTAGCGGGAAAAACAGATACGCAGTATTTT
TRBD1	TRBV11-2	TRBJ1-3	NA	CASSGDRYSGNTIYF	TGTGCCAGCAGCGGGGACAGATACTCTGGAAACACCATATATTTT
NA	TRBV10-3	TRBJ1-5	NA	CAISDGQANQPQHF	TGTGCCATCAGTGATGGGCAGGCCAATCAGCCCCAGCATTTT
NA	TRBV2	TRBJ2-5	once	CASNYNRQETQYF	TGTGCCAGCAACTATAATCGGCAAGAGACCCAGTACTTC
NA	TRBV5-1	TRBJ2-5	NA	CASSLNGGLEETQYF	TGCGCCAGCAGCTTGAACGGAGGGCTTGAGGAGACCCAGTACTTC
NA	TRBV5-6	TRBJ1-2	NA	CASSTTTNYGYTF	TGTGCCAGCAGCACTACGACCAACTATGGCTACACCTTC
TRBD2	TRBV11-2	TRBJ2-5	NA	CASSYKAWASGSRGTQYF	TGTGCCAGCAGCTATAAAGCCTGGGCTAGCGGGAGTCGGGGGACCCAGTACTTC
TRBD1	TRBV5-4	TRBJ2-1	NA	CASSGTGPLIYNEQFF	TGTGCCAGCAGCGGGACAGGACCCCTGATCTACAATGAGCAGTTCTTC
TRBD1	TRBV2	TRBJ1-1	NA	CASEGQGMNTEAFF	TGTGCCTCCGAGGGACAGGGGATGAACACTGAAGCTTTCTTT
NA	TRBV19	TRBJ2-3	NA	CASSMLGASTDTQYF	TGTGCCAGTAGTATGCTGGGGGCTAGCACAGATACGCAGTATTTT
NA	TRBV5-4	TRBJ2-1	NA	CASSLPSRGAGNEQFF	TGTGCCAGCAGCTTGCCTTCCCGCGGGGCCGGGAATGAGCAGTTCTTC
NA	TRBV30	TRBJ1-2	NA	CAWSYDRTYTF	TGTGCCTGGAGCTACGACAGGACTTACACCTTC
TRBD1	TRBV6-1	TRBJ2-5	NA	CASSENTGGLGTQYF	TGTGCCAGCAGTGAAAACACAGGGGGCCTCGGGACCCAGTACTTC
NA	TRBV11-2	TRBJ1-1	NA	CASSLWSAGRGDTEAFF	TGTGCCAGCAGCTTATGGTCTGCGGGCCGGGGAGACACTGAAGCTTTCTTT
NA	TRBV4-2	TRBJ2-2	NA	CASSETSRQGGPGELFF	TGTGCCAGCAGCGAAACAAGCCGACAGGGAGGCCCCGGGGAGCTGTTTTTT
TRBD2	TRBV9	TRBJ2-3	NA	CASSVAPAGGPDTQYF	TGTGCCAGCAGCGTAGCTCCAGCGGGAGGGCCAGATACGCAGTATTTT
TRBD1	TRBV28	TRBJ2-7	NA	CASIGQGTYEQYF	TGTGCCAGCATAGGACAGGGAACCTACGAGCAGTACTTC
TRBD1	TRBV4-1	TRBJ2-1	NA	CASKRFSGTGENEQFF	TGCGCCAGCAAGCGATTTTCCGGGACAGGGGAAAATGAGCAGTTCTTC
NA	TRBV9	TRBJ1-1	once	CASSARGSGNTEAFF	TGTGCCAGCAGCGCCCGGGGGAGTGGTAACACTGAAGCTTTCTTT
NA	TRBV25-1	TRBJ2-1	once	CASSGADYYNEQFF	TGTGCCAGCAGTGGAGCGGACTACTACAATGAGCAGTTCTTC
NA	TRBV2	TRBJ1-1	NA	CASSGGNRATEAFF	TGTGCCAGCAGTGGAGGGAACAGAGCCACTGAAGCTTTCTTT
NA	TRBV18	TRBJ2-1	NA	CASSQTESSYNEQFF	TGTGCCAGCTCACAAACAGAGAGCTCCTACAATGAGCAGTTCTTC
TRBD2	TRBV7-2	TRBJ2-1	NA	CASRRTSGGSSYNEQFF	TGTGCCAGCAGGAGGACTAGCGGGGGGAGCTCCTACAATGAGCAGTTCTTC